This T cell receptor (beta chain) originates from a study of monozygotic twins with inflammatory bowel disease. Per the germline V gene, CDR1 is DFQATT and CDR2 is SNEGSKA (reference sequence). This CDR3 has 17 residues. TCRdb reprocessed the 5' RACE reads and stores each CDR3 protein as one record, lacking DNA. Across over 130,000 distinct CDR3 sequences, the top ten clones capture 2% to 2.5% of the sample. The TCR originated in a human donor with ulcerative colitis or Crohn's disease, or a healthy co-twin of an affected twin (not recorded which). The V call is TRBV20-1, the J call TRBJ1-6; the D call of TRBD1 rests on TCRdb alone, since no DNA is present to check it. The sample was blood. The CDR3 is CSARRTWTADADSPLHF.